This T cell receptor (beta chain) emerged from a study of blood T cell repertoires in COVID-19. Sequencing used immunoSEQ multiplex PCR; TCRdb keeps in-frame clones, though not all of them. The sample holds 350,000 to 500,000 clones; approximately 91% are singletons and the top ten take roughly 1.4%. This CDR3 is 15 amino acids long. Germline CDR1 SGHTA, CDR2 FQGNSA. The J segment lost 3 bases and the V segment lost 4 bases, leaving 5 bases of the junction unmatched. Sequencing used PBMCs or T cells enriched from blood (not recorded which). This sequence was found in a woman aged 18-29 years who had been exposed to COVID-19. The gene calls are TRBV7-2 and TRBJ2-3, with 9 bases identical to TRBD2. The CDR3 sequence is CASSYRGGGTDTQYF. CDR3 DNA sequence: TGTGCCAGCAGCTATCGCGGGGGGGGGACAGATACGCAGTATTTT.